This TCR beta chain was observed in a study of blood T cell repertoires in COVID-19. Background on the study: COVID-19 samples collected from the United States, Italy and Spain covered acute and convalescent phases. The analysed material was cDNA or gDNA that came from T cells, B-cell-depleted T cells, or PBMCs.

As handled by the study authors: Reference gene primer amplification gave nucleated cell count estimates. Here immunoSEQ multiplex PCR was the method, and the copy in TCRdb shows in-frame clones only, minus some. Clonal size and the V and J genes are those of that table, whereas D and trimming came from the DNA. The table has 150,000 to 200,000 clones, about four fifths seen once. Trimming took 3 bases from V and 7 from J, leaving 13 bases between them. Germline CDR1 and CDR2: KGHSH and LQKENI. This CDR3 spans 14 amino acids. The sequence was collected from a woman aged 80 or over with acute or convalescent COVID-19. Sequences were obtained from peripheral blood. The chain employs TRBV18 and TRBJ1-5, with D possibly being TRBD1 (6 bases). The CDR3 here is CASSPSSGDQPQHF. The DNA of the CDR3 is TGTGCCAGCTCACCCAGTTCAGGGGACCAGCCCCAGCATTTT.